This T cell receptor (beta chain) was identified in a study of control samples from healthy donors and cancer patients. The CDR3 extends over 15 amino acids. Trimming removed 0 bases from V and 1 base from J, with 9 bases in between. Germline values: CDR1 SGDLS, CDR2 YYNGEE. Sequenced by immunoSEQ multiplex PCR; TCRdb stores in-frame clones only, minus some. Seen here are 50,000 or so clones, 70% to 90% observed once, and the top ten hold roughly 2.8%. V usage is TRBV9 and J usage is TRBJ2-3, with TRBD1 as a possible D gene (6 bases). The sequence came from a woman in her 50s with lung cancer. The sample was PBMCs. The DNA of the CDR3 is TGTGCCAGCAGCGTAGCTTCAGGGGGCACAGATACGCAGTATTTT. This translates into CASSVASGGTDTQYF.